The 30 T cell receptor beta chains given below trace back to one sample, sequenced in a study of T-cell memory formation after mild COVID-19. Each CDR3 protein gets one entry after TCRdb re-called the 5' RACE reads with MiXCR. This table has 550,000 to 700,000 distinct CDR3 sequences, approximately 18% appearing once. Source material: PBMCs or a T cell subset sorted from them (not recorded which). Receptor source: an adult woman who had mild COVID-19 (a few samples of this study predate the infection). Cell type and time point are not known.

This clonotype was found many times. The chain uses TRBV24-1 and TRBJ2-1, with TRBD2 matching over 14 bases. Germline V gene data show CDR1 as KGHDR and CDR2 as SFDVKD. The ends lost 4 bases at V and 7 bases at J; junction bases unmatched: 8. The CDR3 runs to 17 residues. The DNA of the CDR3 is TGTGCCACCAGTGAGTGGGGGACTAGCGGGAGTACGAATGAGCAGTTCTTC. Translation: CATSEWGTSGSTNEQFF.

This clonotype was counted a few times. The CDR3 region has the DNA TGCAGTGCGCAGACCGGGACAGGGAGATTCAATGAGCAGTTCTTC. As protein: CSAQTGTGRFNEQFF. V usage is TRBV20-1 and J usage is TRBJ2-1, with 9 bases lining up with TRBD1. Germline-derived CDR1 and CDR2 are DFQATT and SNEGSKA (reference sequence). Trimming took 6 bases from V and 6 from J; bases not matched to a gene: 12. CDR3 length: 15 amino acids.

The table lists this clonotype with a few counts. The chain links TRBV20-1 to TRBJ1-1; no firm D call. With 4 bases removed from V and 10 bases from J, the gap between germline ends came to 19 bases. Germline values: CDR1 DFQATT, CDR2 SNEGSKA (reference sequence). This CDR3 has 13 amino acids. The CDR3 sequence is CSANAPTELRAFF. The CDR3, as DNA: TGCAGTGCTAACGCCCCGACGGAGCTGAGAGCTTTCTTT.

In its sample, this clonotype was seen a few times. The V call is TRBV2, the J call TRBJ1-2, with unresolved D. The germline CDR1 and CDR2 sequences are SNHLY and FYNNEI. V was trimmed by 2 bases and J by 5 bases, leaving 12 bases between them. The CDR3 is 14 amino acids. The CDR3 protein is CASSELPETYGYTF. DNA of the CDR3: TGTGCCAGCAGTGAACTCCCAGAGACTTATGGCTACACCTTC. Variable domain in full (rest from reference TRBV2 and TRBJ1-2): EPEVTQTPSHQVTQMGQEVILRCVPISNHLYFYWYRQILGQKVEFLVSFYNNEISEKSEIFDDQFSVERPDGSNFTLKIRSTKLEDSAMYFCASSELPETYGYTFGSGTRLTVV.

V gene TRBV2 combines with J gene TRBJ2-1; 12 bases are a match to TRBD2. Unmatched junction bases numbered 0, after V lost 4 bases and J lost 5 bases. Germline loops: CDR1 SNHLY, CDR2 FYNNEI. CDR3 length: 14 amino acids. CDR3 amino acids: CASSASGRDNEQFF. The CDR3 bases are TGTGCCAGCAGTGCTAGCGGGAGGGACAATGAGCAGTTCTTC.

The chain carries TRBV18 and TRBJ1-1; D is possibly TRBD1 (5 bases). Germline CDR1 is KGHSH and CDR2 is LQKENI. The CDR3 is 16 amino acids. V lost 4 bases and J lost 1, with 16 bases in between. The chain's CDR3 is CASSHTPGRKNTEAFF. The CDR3 bases are TGTGCCAGCTCACATACCCCGGGACGGAAGAACACTGAAGCTTTCTTT.

This clonotype has just a few counts. J is TRBJ1-1 and V is TRBV12-3 or TRBV12-4, with 7 nucleotides matching TRBD1. J was trimmed by 1 base and V by 6 bases; bases with no gene match: 11. The CDR3 sequence is 16 residues long. CDR3 in DNA: TGTGCCAGCAGGCCCCACAGGGGCTTGGGGAACACTGAAGCTTTCTTT. Translated, it gives CASRPHRGLGNTEAFF.

This clonotype has at least ten counts. The chain employs TRBV7-7 and TRBJ2-1, with 7 bases identical to TRBD1. The germline gives CDR1 SSHAT, CDR2 FNYEAQ (reference sequence). This CDR3 contains 13 residues. With V trimmed by 1 base and J by 9 bases, 3 bases remained unmatched. CDR3 region: CASSLGGTAEQFF. The CDR3 region has the DNA TGTGCCAGCAGCTTAGGTGGGACAGCTGAGCAGTTCTTC.

Note on this clonotype: It may be a read error: a sequence one base away is much more abundant. The CDR3 does not end in the conserved phenylalanine or tryptophan, so this is likely a read error. V gene TRBV29-1 combines with J gene TRBJ2-7, with a tentative D call TRBD1 (6 bases). This CDR3 region has 12 residues. Germline CDR1 is SQVTM and CDR2 is ANQGSEA. The germline V and J ends were trimmed by 6 bases and 6 bases, with 15 bases remaining between them. The CDR3 coding sequence is TGCAGCGTCGAGGGGGACCTTCTCGAGCAGTACTTA. Amino acid sequence: CSVEGDLLEQYL.

The chain recombines TRBV24-1 with TRBJ2-1, with D maybe TRBD2 (6 bases). Germline values: CDR1 KGHDR, CDR2 SFDVKD. V lost 3 bases, J lost 9 bases, and 8 bases lay in between. The CDR3 runs 12 residues. CDR3 amino acids: CATSDHGGEQFF. CDR3 nucleotides: TGTGCCACCAGTGATCACGGGGGTGAGCAGTTCTTC.

This clonotype was observed a few times. The chain recombines TRBV9 with TRBJ2-1; D may be TRBD2 (7 bases). The V gene lost 7 bases and the J gene lost 9 bases, with 20 bases spanning the gap. The CDR3 runs to 14 residues. From germline, CDR1 is SGDLS and CDR2 YYNGEE. CDR3 sequence reads: CASSQGGAPGEQFF. DNA of the CDR3: TGTGCCAGCTCTCAAGGGGGGGCGCCCGGTGAGCAGTTCTTC.

As to this clonotype: Possible read error: a much larger clone is one base away. This sequence joins TRBV12-3 or TRBV12-4 and TRBJ1-1; 7 bases match TRBD1. V trimming: 3 bases; J trimming: 6 bases; junction bases outside the gene matches: 4. CDR3 length: 13 residues. The CDR3 nucleotides are TGTGCCAGCAGTTTTGGGGACAGCCCTGAAGCTTTCTTT. It encodes CASSFGDSPEAFF.

This clonotype has just a few counts. The CDR3, as DNA: TGTGCCAGCAGTCCCCCTGAGGGGAACACCGGGGAGCTGTTTTTT. Encoded protein: CASSPPEGNTGELFF. The V gene is TRBV6-5, the J gene TRBJ2-2; a weak D match, TRBD2 (5 bases). Germline assignment: CDR1 MNHEY and CDR2 SVGAGI. The CDR3 loop spans 15 amino acids. Trimming took off 5 bases at V and 1 base at J, with 11 bases between the two ends.

The chain has TRBV5-1 and TRBJ2-6; D is possibly TRBD1 (6 bases). Trimming removed 4 bases from V and 5 bases from J, with 10 bases in between. CDR3 length: 14 residues. Germline-derived CDR1 and CDR2 are SGHRS and YFSETQ. The CDR3 coding sequence is TGCGCCAGCAGCAGGACAGTTCGGGCCAACGTCCTGACTTTC. Protein sequence: CASSRTVRANVLTF.

This clonotype turned up a few times. For the CDR3, the DNA is TGCAGTGCTAGAGATGGAATAGCGGGAGGCTACGAGCAGTACTTC. Translation: CSARDGIAGGYEQYF. The gene calls are TRBV20-1 and TRBJ2-7, with 10 bases lining up with TRBD2. V shed 0 bases, J shed 3 bases, and the junction held 5 bases outside the gene matches. Germline V gene sequence: CDR1 DFQATT, CDR2 SNEGSKA (reference sequence). CDR3 length equals 15 residues.

This clonotype has just a few counts. The chain joins TRBV18 to TRBJ2-3, with a possible D match to TRBD2 (6 bases). This CDR3 has 15 residues. Germline V gene lookup returns CDR1 KGHSH and CDR2 LQKENI. V lost 0 bases, J lost 6 bases, and 13 bases lay in between. CDR3 sequence: CASSPPSGLQDTQYF. The CDR3 DNA reads as TGTGCCAGCTCACCACCGTCGGGACTTCAGGATACGCAGTATTTT.

The gene calls are TRBV5-4 and TRBJ2-6; possibly TRBD2 for D (5 bases). The ends were cut back, 4 bases at V and 0 bases at J, with 11 bases in the middle. The CDR3 is 16 amino acids. Germline V gene data show CDR1 as SGHNT and CDR2 as YYREEE (reference sequence). The CDR3 DNA sequence: TGTGCCAGCAGCCGGGGTGGAAGCTCTGGGGCCAACGTCCTGACTTTC. Translation: CASSRGGSSGANVLTF.

The chain links TRBV19 to TRBJ2-1; possible D gene TRBD1, 5 bases. V was shortened by 1 base and J by 7 bases, with 17 bases between the two germline ends. Germline V gene lookup returns CDR1 LNHDA and CDR2 SQIVND (reference sequence). This CDR3 spans 16 amino acids. CDR3 amino acids: CASSIVARGAVNEQFF. Here the CDR3 DNA reads TGTGCCAGTAGTATAGTCGCCCGTGGGGCCGTGAATGAGCAGTTCTTC.

This clonotype was observed at least ten times. The V gene is TRBV29-1, the J gene TRBJ2-7; D is unresolved. Germline lookup yields CDR1 SQVTM and CDR2 ANQGSEA. The CDR3 has 11 residues. The V and J ends lost 7 bases and 6 bases respectively, with 13 bases between them. The CDR3 nucleotides are TGCAGCGCCCCAATGGGTTCCGAGCAGTACTTC. Its translation is CSAPMGSEQYF.

This clonotype was seen only a few times. The chain carries TRBV5-5 and TRBJ2-5, with D possibly called TRBD1 or TRBD2 (6 bases each). CDR3 size: 18 residues. The germline V and J ends were trimmed by 4 bases and 2 bases, with 24 bases remaining between them. Germline V CDR1 and CDR2: SGHKS, YYEKEE (reference sequence). CDR3 DNA sequence: TGTGCCAGCAGCCCCGGGCGGGACACCACTTTACCGCAAGAGACCCAGTACTTC. Residues: CASSPGRDTTLPQETQYF.

There are a few counts of this clonotype. The chain recombines TRBV5-6 with TRBJ1-4, with unresolved D. The CDR3 runs 13 residues. Per germline, CDR1 SGHDT and CDR2 YYEEEE. V was cut by 0 bases and J by 5 bases, with 5 bases left in between. For the CDR3, the DNA is TGTGCCAGCAGCTTGGGCGAGAATGAAAAACTGTTTTTT. The encoded protein is CASSLGENEKLFF. The full variable domain, with the rest looked up from reference TRBV5-6 and TRBJ1-4, is DAGVTQSPTHLIKTRGQQVTLRCSPKSGHDTVSWYQQALGQGPQFIFQYYEEEERQRGNFPDRFSGHQFPNYSSELNVNALLLGDSALYLCASSLGENEKLFFGSGTQLSVL.

About this clonotype itself: At one end the junction does not follow the germline gene, possibly because of a read error. The chain is built from TRBV6-2 or TRBV6-3 and TRBJ2-1, with 13 bases matching TRBD2. Germline-derived CDR1 and CDR2 are MNHEY and SVGEGT. The CDR3 totals 15 residues. The CDR3 loop reads CSSSWTSGSIHEQFF. For the CDR3, the DNA is TGTTCCAGCAGTTGGACTAGCGGGAGCATCCATGAGCAGTTCTTC.

The sample holds many counts of this clonotype. The rearrangement joins TRBV19 to TRBJ2-7, with 8 nucleotides matching TRBD1. This CDR3 is 13 amino acids long. CDR1 and CDR2 (germline): LNHDA, SQIVND (reference sequence). V was pared by 1 base and J by 6 bases, with 2 bases of the junction left unmatched. The CDR3 sequence is CASSIGDRSEQYF. In DNA form, the CDR3 reads TGTGCCAGTAGTATAGGGGACAGGTCCGAGCAGTACTTC. Full variable domain (remainder filled in from reference TRBV19 and TRBJ2-7): DGGITQSPKYLFRKEGQNVTLSCEQNLNHDAMYWYRQDPGQGLRLIYYSQIVNDFQKGDIAEGYSVSREKKESFPLTVTSAQKNPTAFYLCASSIGDRSEQYFGPGTRLTVT.

V gene TRBV20-1 combines with J gene TRBJ2-1; 7 nucleotides match TRBD1. The length of the CDR3 is 13 residues. J was trimmed by 6 bases and V by 6 bases; bases with no gene match: 8. Germline CDR1 is DFQATT and CDR2 is SNEGSKA (reference sequence). DNA for the CDR3: TGCAGTGCCTACAGACAGGGTGGCAATGAGCAGTTCTTC. Translating it yields CSAYRQGGNEQFF.

This clonotype was detected a few times. The genes are TRBV7-6 and TRBJ2-5; TRBD1 or TRBD2 may be the D gene (5 bases each). This CDR3 region has 15 residues. The ends were cut back, 5 bases at V and 4 bases at J, with 17 bases in the middle. The germline V gene encodes CDR1 SGHVS and CDR2 FNYEAQ. The DNA for the CDR3 is TGTGCCAGCAGCCCGGGGCTAGTCGGATCAGAGACCCAGTACTTC. Protein sequence: CASSPGLVGSETQYF.

The rearrangement joins TRBV6-5 to TRBJ2-3; D is possibly TRBD1 (5 bases). The CDR3 contains 14 residues. V was shortened by 6 bases and J by 2 bases, with 12 bases between the two germline ends. Germline V gene data show CDR1 as MNHEY and CDR2 as SVGAGI. The CDR3: CASRRQGNTDTQYF. Here the CDR3 DNA reads TGTGCCAGCAGACGGCAGGGCAACACAGATACGCAGTATTTT.

The chain recombines TRBV5-1 with TRBJ1-1, with 7 bases fitting TRBD1. V was clipped by 1 base and J by 1 base; unmatched bases: 13. The CDR3 has 18 residues. The V gene's germline CDR1 is SGHRS and CDR2 YFSETQ. The CDR3 is CASSLKGGTATRNTEAFF. In nucleotides, the CDR3 is TGCGCCAGCAGCTTGAAAGGGGGGACAGCGACGAGGAACACTGAAGCTTTCTTT.

This chain connects TRBV5-1 to TRBJ2-7; D assignment may be TRBD1 or TRBD2 (5 bases each). In germline, CDR1 is SGHRS, CDR2 YFSETQ. The V end lost 0 bases, the J end lost 0 bases, and 13 bases lay between the germline ends. The CDR3 length is 16 residues. CDR3 residues: CASSLDPGRSSYEQYF. The DNA for the CDR3 is TGCGCCAGCAGCTTGGATCCGGGACGTAGCTCCTACGAGCAGTACTTC.

This clonotype occurred a few times. The V and J genes are TRBV9 and TRBJ2-1; D tentatively reads TRBD1 or TRBD2 (7 bases each). The CDR3 totals 12 residues. Trimming took off 5 bases at V and 9 bases at J, with 12 bases between the two ends. The germline CDR1 and CDR2 sequences are SGDLS and YYNGEE. CDR3 sequence (DNA): TGTGCCAGCAGATCAGGGGGGGGTGAGCAGTTCTTC. This encodes CASRSGGGEQFF.

This clonotype was observed at least ten times. The rearrangement links TRBV3-1 to TRBJ2-5; 8 nucleotides line up with TRBD2. Germline V gene lookup returns CDR1 LGHDT and CDR2 YNNKEL (reference sequence). V lost 2 bases to trimming and J lost 1 base; unmatched junction nucleotides: 0. The CDR3 runs to 14 residues. The CDR3 spells CASSQSGSQETQYF. The DNA of the CDR3 is TGTGCCAGCAGCCAAAGCGGGAGCCAAGAGACCCAGTACTTC.